This passage covers 24 T cell receptor beta chains from one sample sequenced in a study of T cell responses to AZD1222 COVID-19 vaccine. Measured with immunoSEQ multiplex PCR; TCRdb has only the in-frame clones, and not every one. The repertoire has 90,000 to 130,000 clones, roughly 80% of them found once; the top ten carry about 9.4%. The input for sequencing was peripheral blood, taken on day 0 of AZD1222 vaccination. The origin of the receptors is an adult in good health.

The chain couples TRBV3-1 (or the pseudogene TRBV3-2) to TRBJ2-3, with D possibly being TRBD1 (7 bases). V was cut by 4 bases and J by 9 bases, with 20 bases left in between. Germline values: CDR1 LGHDT, CDR2 YNNKEL (reference sequence). The CDR3 extends over 15 amino acids. The CDR3 here is CASSPPPGPGGTQYF. The DNA for the CDR3 is TGTGCCAGCAGCCCGCCCCCTGGGCCAGGGGGGACGCAGTATTTT.

The gene calls are TRBV2 and TRBJ1-1; 8 bases line up with TRBD1. The J segment lost 3 bases and the V segment lost 5 bases, leaving 2 bases of the junction unmatched. CDR1 is SNHLY, CDR2 FYNNEI, per germline. The CDR3 spans 13 residues. This CDR3 is CASSYRGDTEAFF. The CDR3 bases are TGTGCCAGCAGTTACAGGGGGGACACTGAAGCTTTCTTT.

The rearrangement joins TRBV2 to TRBJ1-1, with D unresolved. The CDR3 has 13 amino acids. V shed 0 bases and J shed 9 bases, with 11 bases lying between them. Germline V gene sequence: CDR1 SNHLY, CDR2 FYNNEI. The CDR3 DNA reads TGTGCCAGCAGTGAAGCCCCCGATACCCAAGCTTTCTTT. This sequence encodes CASSEAPDTQAFF.

The rearrangement joins TRBV6-1 to TRBJ1-2; D is unresolved. Germline lookup yields CDR1 MNHNS and CDR2 SASEGT. V shed 2 bases and J shed 4 bases, with 5 bases lying between them. This CDR3 region has 12 residues. CDR3 sequence reads: CASSELLYGYTF. The CDR3 region has the DNA TGTGCCAGCAGTGAACTTCTCTATGGCTACACCTTC.

V is TRBV19 and J is TRBJ2-1; TRBD2 aligns across 7 bases. The CDR3 length is 15 residues. After removal of 3 bases from V and 5 bases from J, the junction contained 7 bases not matched to a gene. Per the germline V gene, CDR1 is LNHDA and CDR2 is SQIVND (reference sequence). The CDR3 is CASSIASGNHNEQFF. The CDR3 nucleotides read TGTGCCAGTAGTATCGCGAGCGGGAACCACAATGAGCAGTTCTTC.

The chain recombines TRBV7-6 with TRBJ2-6, with D perhaps TRBD1 (8 bases). Trimming took 5 bases from V and 0 from J, leaving 17 bases between them. Germline V gene sequence: CDR1 SGHVS, CDR2 FNYEAQ. The length of the CDR3 is 18 residues. CDR3 sequence reads: CASSRTGRDSSGANVLTF. The DNA for the CDR3 is TGTGCCAGCAGCAGGACAGGGAGGGATTCCTCTGGGGCCAACGTCCTGACTTTC.

The chain carries TRBV28 and TRBJ2-5; D uncertain. The CDR3 sequence is 14 residues long. Germline CDR1 is MDHEN and CDR2 is SYDVKM. Trimming cost V 7 bases and J 2 bases, with 14 bases left between them. This chain's CDR3 is CASTAGGSQETQYF. The CDR3 DNA reads as TGTGCCAGCACTGCCGGTGGCAGTCAAGAGACCCAGTACTTC.

This chain connects TRBV11-1 to TRBJ2-7; D is unclear. The CDR3 is made up of 14 amino acids. Germline CDR1 reads SGHAT; CDR2 reads FQDESV (reference sequence). The V end was cut by 2 bases, the J end by 7 bases, with 15 bases between. The CDR3 DNA sequence: TGTGCCAGCAGCTTACCTGGGAACTTGAGGGAGCAGTACTTC. Translation: CASSLPGNLREQYF.

This chain uses TRBV24-1 with TRBJ2-7; D could derive from TRBD1 or TRBD2 (5 bases each). CDR1 is KGHDR, CDR2 SFDVKD, per germline. This CDR3 region has 14 residues. V was shortened by 4 bases and J by 2 bases, with 11 bases between the two germline ends. The CDR3 reads CATSDRDVAYEQYF. Written as DNA, the CDR3 is TGTGCCACCAGTGACCGGGACGTAGCCTACGAGCAGTACTTC.

The chain has TRBV3-1 (or the pseudogene TRBV3-2) and TRBJ2-7; TRBD1 aligns across 10 bases. The CDR3 runs 13 residues. V lost 6 bases, J lost 4 bases, and 3 bases stayed unmatched. Germline V gene lookup returns CDR1 LGHDT and CDR2 YNNKEL (reference sequence). CDR3 residues: CASRGTGAYEQYF. Here the CDR3 DNA reads TGTGCCAGCAGGGGGACAGGGGCTTACGAGCAGTACTTC.

This clone was found once. The CDR3 DNA reads as TGTGCCACCAGCAGAGATCACGGGGGCTACACCTTC. Translating gives CATSRDHGGYTF. J is TRBJ1-2 and V is TRBV15, with D uncertain. V was trimmed by 0 bases and J by 8 bases, leaving 7 bases between them. CDR3 length: 12 amino acids. Per the germline V gene, CDR1 is LNHNV and CDR2 is YYDKDF (reference sequence).

V usage is TRBV24-1 and J usage is TRBJ1-5, with D possibly TRBD1 on 5 matching bases. The CDR3 runs 14 residues. V dropped 3 bases and J dropped 2 bases, with 7 bases sitting between them. The germline CDR1 and CDR2 sequences are KGHDR and SFDVKD. CDR3 nucleotides: TGTGCCACCAGTGATCAGGGTGGCAATCAGCCCCAGCATTTT. Encoded protein: CATSDQGGNQPQHF.

V usage is TRBV9 and J usage is TRBJ1-2; 7 bases are a match to TRBD1. The trim removed 0 bases at V and 4 bases at J, leaving 6 bases unmatched. The CDR3 loop spans 15 amino acids. Germline assignment: CDR1 SGDLS and CDR2 YYNGEE. Here the CDR3 reads CASSVGDSVFYGYTF. The CDR3 nucleotides read TGTGCCAGCAGCGTAGGGGACAGCGTCTTCTATGGCTACACCTTC.

V usage is TRBV7-2 and J usage is TRBJ1-5; D remains unclear. Trimming left V 1 base short and J 0 bases short, with 4 bases between. Per germline, CDR1 SGHTA and CDR2 FQGNSA. The CDR3 loop spans 14 amino acids. The CDR3 coding sequence is TGTGCCAGCAGCTTAGTACCTAGCAATCAGCCCCAGCATTTT. Protein sequence: CASSLVPSNQPQHF.

The V and J genes are TRBV4-1 and TRBJ1-5; D gene uncertain. V lost 3 bases to trimming and J lost 3 bases, with 12 bases between them. The length of the CDR3 is 15 residues. The germline gives CDR1 MGHRA, CDR2 YSYEKL. CDR3 DNA sequence: TGCGCCAGCAGCCAGGGGATCTGGGCCAATCAGCCCCAGCATTTT. Amino acid sequence: CASSQGIWANQPQHF.

The chain carries TRBV6-4 and TRBJ2-2; tentative D call: TRBD2 (6 bases). V dropped 8 bases and J dropped 4 bases, with 14 bases sitting between them. Per the germline V gene, CDR1 is MRHNA and CDR2 is SNTAGT. The CDR3 has 14 amino acids. CDR3 in amino acids: CASRAGLSTGELFF. The CDR3, as DNA: TGTGCCAGCCGCGCGGGACTGAGCACCGGGGAGCTGTTTTTT.

This clone appeared once. The chain carries TRBV3-1 (or the pseudogene TRBV3-2) and TRBJ1-2; TRBD1 matches 9 bases. V dropped 1 base and J dropped 5; count of bases not matched to a gene: 2. Germline CDR1 reads LGHDT; CDR2 reads YNNKEL (reference sequence). The CDR3 extends over 14 amino acids. Here the CDR3 reads CASSQGQGVYGYTF. CDR3 sequence (DNA): TGTGCCAGCAGCCAAGGACAGGGGGTTTATGGCTACACCTTC.

The gene calls are TRBV27 and TRBJ1-6; 8 bases match TRBD1. CDR1 is MNHEY and CDR2 is SMNVEV in the germline V gene (reference sequence). With V trimmed by 5 bases and J by 7 bases, 4 bases remained unmatched. CDR3 length equals 14 residues. The CDR3 coding sequence is TGTGCCAGCAGTGTGGGACAGGAGAATTCACCCCTCCACTTT. Protein sequence: CASSVGQENSPLHF.

The rearrangement links TRBV7-8 to TRBJ2-1; D remains ambiguous. CDR1 SGHVS and CDR2 FQNEAQ come from the germline V gene. This CDR3 comprises 15 residues. V lost 2 bases and J 8 bases, leaving 16 bases between the germline ends. CDR3 protein: CASSLSGRQRDEQFF. CDR3 sequence (DNA): TGTGCCAGCAGCTTATCTGGCCGTCAACGGGATGAGCAGTTCTTC.

This sequence joins TRBV7-2 and TRBJ1-2; maybe TRBD1 (5 bases). Germline V lookup: CDR1 SGHTA, CDR2 FQGNSA. V lost 1 base and J lost 8, with 14 bases in between. The CDR3 runs to 14 residues. The CDR3 reads CASSLDRQGGGYTF. In DNA, the CDR3 is TGTGCCAGCAGCTTAGATCGGCAGGGCGGCGGCTACACCTTC.

The gene calls are TRBV5-1 and TRBJ2-2, with D hard to call. V dropped 4 bases and J dropped 0 bases, with 10 bases sitting between them. There are 15 residues in the CDR3. Looked up from germline, CDR1 is SGHRS and CDR2 is YFSETQ. In DNA, the CDR3 is TGCGCCAGCAGCCCCCGTGCGGCGAACACCGGGGAGCTGTTTTTT. It translates to CASSPRAANTGELFF. The whole variable domain, remainder taken from reference TRBV5-1 and TRBJ2-2, is KAGVTQTPRYLIKTRGQQVTLSCSPISGHRSVSWYQQTPGQGLQFLFEYFSETQRNKGNFPGRFSGRQFSNSRSEMNVSTLELGDSALYLCASSPRAANTGELFFGEGSRLTVL.

In its sample, this clone was seen once. Sequence at one end of the junction differs from germline and may be a read error. The V and J genes are TRBV7-9 and TRBJ2-1, with 9 bases identical to TRBD2. CDR3 length: 15 residues. Looked up from germline, CDR1 is SEHNR and CDR2 is FQNEAQ (reference sequence). The CDR3 is CASSLGLAEYSEQFF. CDR3 DNA: TGTGCCAGCAGCTTAGGACTAGCGGAGTACAGTGAGCAGTTCTTC. The full variable domain, completed using reference TRBV7-9 and TRBJ2-1, is DTGVSQNPRHKITKRGQNVTFRCDPISEHNRLYWYRQTLGQGPEFLTYFQNEAQLEKSRLLSDRFSAERPKGSFSTLEIQRTEQGDSAMYLCASSLGLAEYSEQFFGPGTRLTVL.

The chain combines TRBV28 with TRBJ1-6, with D hard to call. The germline V gene has CDR1 MDHEN and CDR2 SYDVKM. This CDR3 contains 13 residues. CDR3 bases: TGTGCGGCGGGAAGCTCCTATAATTCACCCCTCCACTTT. The encoded protein is CAAGSSYNSPLHF.

This chain uses TRBV18 with TRBJ1-2; 7 nucleotides line up with TRBD1. The CDR3 contains 18 residues. The germline gives CDR1 KGHSH, CDR2 LQKENI. The ends lost 6 bases at V and 5 bases at J; junction bases unmatched: 21. CDR3 sequence: CASSILQGGEVTGYGYTF. The CDR3 DNA is TGTGCCAGCTCGATCTTGCAGGGGGGCGAGGTCACTGGATATGGCTACACCTTC.